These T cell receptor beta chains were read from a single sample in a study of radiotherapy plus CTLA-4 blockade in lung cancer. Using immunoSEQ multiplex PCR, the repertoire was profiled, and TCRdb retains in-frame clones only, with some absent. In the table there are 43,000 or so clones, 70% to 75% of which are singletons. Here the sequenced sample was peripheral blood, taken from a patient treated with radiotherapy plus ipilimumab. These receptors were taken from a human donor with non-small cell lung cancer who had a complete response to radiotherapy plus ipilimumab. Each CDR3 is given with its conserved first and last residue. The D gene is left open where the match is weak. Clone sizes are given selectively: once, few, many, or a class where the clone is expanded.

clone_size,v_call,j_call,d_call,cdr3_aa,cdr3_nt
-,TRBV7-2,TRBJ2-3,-,CASSLSGAQRTDTQYF,TGTGCCAGCAGCTTATCTGGGGCGCAACGCACAGATACGCAGTATTTT
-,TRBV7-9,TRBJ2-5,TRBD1,CASSLGQGIQETQYF,TGTGCCAGCAGCTTGGGACAGGGGATACAAGAGACCCAGTACTTC
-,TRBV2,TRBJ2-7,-,CASSDAGPFYEQYF,TGTGCCAGCAGTGATGCGGGGCCTTTCTACGAGCAGTACTTC
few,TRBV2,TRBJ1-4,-,CASRMGLINEKLFF,TGTGCCAGCAGGATGGGACTGATTAATGAAAAACTGTTTTTT
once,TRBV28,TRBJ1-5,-,CASSLRGEGNQPQHF,TGTGCCAGCAGTTTACGGGGAGAGGGCAATCAGCCCCAGCATTTT
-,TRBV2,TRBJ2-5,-,CASSPFGRTPYF,TGTGCCAGCAGCCCCTTCGGTCGGACTCCGTACTTC
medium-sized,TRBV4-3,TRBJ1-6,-,CASSQRAGYNSPLHF,TGCGCCAGCAGCCAACGTGCAGGGTATAATTCACCCCTCCACTTT
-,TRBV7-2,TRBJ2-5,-,CASSSFETQYF,TGTGCCAGCAGCTCCTTCGAGACCCAGTACTTC
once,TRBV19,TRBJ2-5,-,CASRGGGGSETQYF,TGTGCCAGTAGGGGTGGGGGAGGTAGTGAGACCCAGTACTTC
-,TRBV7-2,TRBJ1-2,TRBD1,CASSQAGTGVYGYTF,TGTGCCAGCAGCCAAGCGGGGACAGGGGTCTATGGCTACACCTTC
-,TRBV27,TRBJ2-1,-,CASSPRTPRGSYNEQFF,TGTGCCAGCAGTCCACGGACTCCACGGGGCTCCTACAATGAGCAGTTCTTC
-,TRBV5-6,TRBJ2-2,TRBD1,CASSLEVGGVTGELFF,TGTGCCAGCAGCTTGGAAGTAGGGGGCGTCACCGGGGAGCTGTTTTTT
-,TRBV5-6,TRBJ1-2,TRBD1,CASSLRTPGQGARGYTF,TGTGCCAGCAGCTTACGGACCCCTGGACAGGGGGCTCGGGGCTACACCTTC
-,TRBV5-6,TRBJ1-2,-,CASRQTGSNYGYTF,TGTGCCAGCAGACAGACAGGTTCTAACTATGGCTACACCTTC
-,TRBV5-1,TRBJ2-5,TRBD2,CASSPGLAGGPSRTQYF,TGCGCCAGCAGCCCGGGACTAGCGGGAGGGCCATCTAGGACCCAGTACTTC
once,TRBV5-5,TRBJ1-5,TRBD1,CASTLTPGTGSVQPQHF,TGTGCCAGCACCCTGACCCCCGGGACAGGGTCTGTTCAGCCCCAGCATTTT
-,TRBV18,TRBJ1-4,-,CASSPPYRGGANEKLFF,TGTGCCAGCTCACCGCCTTACCGGGGAGGTGCTAATGAAAAACTGTTTTTT
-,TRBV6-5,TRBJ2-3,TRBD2,CASSYSTSGSTDTQYF,TGTGCCAGCAGTTACAGCACTAGCGGAAGCACAGATACGCAGTATTTT
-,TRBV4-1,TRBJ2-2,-,CASSRTHSGTPLATGELFF,TGCGCCAGCAGCCGGACCCACTCGGGGACACCTCTTGCAACCGGGGAGCTGTTTTTT
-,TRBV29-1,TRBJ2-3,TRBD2,CSSQRGASTDTQYF,TGCAGCAGCCAGCGGGGGGCCAGCACAGATACGCAGTATTTT
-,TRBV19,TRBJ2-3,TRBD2,CASSMTSGTGTDTQYF,TGTGCCAGTAGTATGACTAGCGGGACGGGCACAGATACGCAGTATTTT
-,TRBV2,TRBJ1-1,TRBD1,CASSESGQGRRAFF,TGTGCCAGCAGTGAGTCGGGACAGGGAAGGAGGGCTTTCTTT
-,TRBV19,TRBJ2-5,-,CASSIPGGEETQYF,TGTGCCAGTAGTATACCGGGGGGCGAAGAGACCCAGTACTTC
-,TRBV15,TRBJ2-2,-,CATSRGLDAGELFF,TGTGCCACCAGCAGAGGACTCGACGCCGGGGAGCTGTTTTTT
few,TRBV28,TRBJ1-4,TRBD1,CASSRKGQGAREKLFF,TGTGCCAGCAGCCGCAAGGGTCAGGGGGCAAGGGAAAAACTGTTTTTT
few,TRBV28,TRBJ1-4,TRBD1,CASSLPLGGQVNEKLFF,TGTGCCAGCAGTTTGCCACTTGGGGGACAGGTTAATGAAAAACTGTTTTTT
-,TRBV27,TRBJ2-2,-,CASSLARMTGELFF,TGTGCCAGCAGTTTGGCACGCATGACCGGGGAGCTGTTTTTT
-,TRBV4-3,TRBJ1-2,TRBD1,CASSHGTAEGYTF,TGCGCCAGCAGCCACGGGACAGCCGAAGGCTACACCTTC
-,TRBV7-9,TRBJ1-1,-,CASSLEAHRGTEAFF,TGTGCCAGCAGCTTAGAGGCACACCGGGGGACTGAAGCTTTCTTT
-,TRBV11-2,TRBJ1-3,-,CASSPVGGRQWATIYF,TGTGCCAGCAGCCCCGTTGGGGGCCGACAGTGGGCCACCATATATTTT
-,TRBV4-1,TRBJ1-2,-,CASRDTAGRRGDYGYTF,TGCGCCAGCAGAGACACCGCGGGACGACGGGGGGACTATGGCTACACCTTC
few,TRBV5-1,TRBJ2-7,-,CASSLGLLSSYEQYF,TGCGCCAGCAGCCTGGGACTCCTGAGCTCCTACGAGCAGTACTTC
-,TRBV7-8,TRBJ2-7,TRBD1,CASSSTGSYEQYF,TGTGCCAGCAGCTCGACAGGGAGCTACGAGCAGTACTTC
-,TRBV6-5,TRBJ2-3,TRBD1,CASSYSDRVGDTQYF,TGTGCCAGCAGTTACTCAGACAGGGTTGGCGATACGCAGTATTTT
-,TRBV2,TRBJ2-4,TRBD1,CASSEAPWTGGLLAKNIQYF,TGTGCCAGCAGTGAAGCCCCGTGGACAGGGGGCCTCTTGGCCAAAAACATTCAGTACTTC
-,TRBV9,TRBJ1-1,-,CASSSSPDRNTEAFF,TGTGCCAGCAGCTCCAGCCCCGACAGAAACACTGAAGCTTTCTTT
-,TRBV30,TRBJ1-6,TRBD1,CAWSGQGTSPLHF,TGTGCCTGGAGTGGACAGGGAACCTCACCCCTCCACTTT
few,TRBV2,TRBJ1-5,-,CASGQGQKGTPQHF,TGTGCCAGCGGGCAGGGTCAGAAGGGGACTCCCCAGCATTTT
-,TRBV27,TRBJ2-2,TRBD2,CASGPTSGRANTGELFF,TGTGCCAGCGGCCCGACTAGCGGGAGGGCGAACACCGGGGAGCTGTTTTTT
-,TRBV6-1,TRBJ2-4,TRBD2,CASSARLAGGPVAKNIQYF,TGTGCCAGCAGTGCCCGACTAGCGGGAGGCCCAGTAGCCAAAAACATTCAGTACTTC
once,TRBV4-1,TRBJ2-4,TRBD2,CASSPRTSGIAKNIQYF,TGCGCCAGCAGCCCCCGGACTAGCGGGATCGCCAAAAACATTCAGTACTTC
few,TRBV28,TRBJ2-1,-,CASSTGPIEQFF,TGTGCCAGCAGTACGGGTCCAATAGAGCAGTTCTTC
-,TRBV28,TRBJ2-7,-,CASSTGYEQYF,TGTGCCAGCAGCACAGGCTACGAGCAGTACTTC
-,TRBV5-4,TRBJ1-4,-,CASSLDRTVDEKLFF,TGTGCCAGCAGCTTGGACAGGACGGTAGATGAAAAACTGTTTTTT
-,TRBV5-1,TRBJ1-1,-,CASSKTWNTEAFF,TGCGCCAGCAGCAAGACATGGAACACTGAAGCTTTCTTT
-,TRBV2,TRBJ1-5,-,CATHREGNQPQHF,TGTGCCACCCATAGGGAGGGCAATCAGCCCCAGCATTTT
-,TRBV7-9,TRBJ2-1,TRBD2,CASSIRLAGVWEQFF,TGTGCCAGCAGCATAAGACTAGCGGGGGTGTGGGAGCAGTTCTTC
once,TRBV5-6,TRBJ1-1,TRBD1,CASSDPTGKNTEAFF,TGTGCCAGCAGCGACCCGACAGGGAAAAACACTGAAGCTTTCTTT
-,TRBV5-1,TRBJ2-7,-,CASSLDNFYEQYF,TGCGCCAGCAGCTTGGACAATTTTTACGAGCAGTACTTC
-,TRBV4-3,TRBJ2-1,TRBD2,CASSQDPWGGSDNEQFF,TGCGCCAGCAGCCAAGACCCCTGGGGGGGTTCAGACAATGAGCAGTTCTTC
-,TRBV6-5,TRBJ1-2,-,CASSPGNYGYTF,TGTGCCAGCAGTCCAGGGAACTATGGCTACACCTTC
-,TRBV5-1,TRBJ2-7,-,CASSLVAGYSYEQYF,TGCGCCAGCAGCTTGGTGGCAGGTTACTCCTACGAGCAGTACTTC
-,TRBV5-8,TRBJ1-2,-,CASSPGRGQGYTF,TGTGCCAGCAGCCCAGGCAGGGGCCAAGGCTACACCTTC
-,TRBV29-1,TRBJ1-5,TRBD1,CSVLDRPGQPQHF,TGCAGCGTTTTGGACAGGCCCGGTCAGCCCCAGCATTTT
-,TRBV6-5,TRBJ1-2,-,CASSRTDYGYTF,TGTGCCAGCAGCCGGACAGACTATGGCTACACCTTC